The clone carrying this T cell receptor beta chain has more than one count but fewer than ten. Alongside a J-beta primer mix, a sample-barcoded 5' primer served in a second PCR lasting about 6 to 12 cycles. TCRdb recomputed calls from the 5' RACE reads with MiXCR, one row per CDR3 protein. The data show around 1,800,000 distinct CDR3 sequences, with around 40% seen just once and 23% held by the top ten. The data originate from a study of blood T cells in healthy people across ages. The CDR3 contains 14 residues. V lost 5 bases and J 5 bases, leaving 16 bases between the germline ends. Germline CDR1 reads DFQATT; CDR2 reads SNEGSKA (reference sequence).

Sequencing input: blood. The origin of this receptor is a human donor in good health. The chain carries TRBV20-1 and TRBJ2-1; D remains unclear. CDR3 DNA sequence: TGCAGTGCTCCAAGTCGCGTGACAAACAATGAGCAGTTCTTC. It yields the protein CSAPSRVTNNEQFF.